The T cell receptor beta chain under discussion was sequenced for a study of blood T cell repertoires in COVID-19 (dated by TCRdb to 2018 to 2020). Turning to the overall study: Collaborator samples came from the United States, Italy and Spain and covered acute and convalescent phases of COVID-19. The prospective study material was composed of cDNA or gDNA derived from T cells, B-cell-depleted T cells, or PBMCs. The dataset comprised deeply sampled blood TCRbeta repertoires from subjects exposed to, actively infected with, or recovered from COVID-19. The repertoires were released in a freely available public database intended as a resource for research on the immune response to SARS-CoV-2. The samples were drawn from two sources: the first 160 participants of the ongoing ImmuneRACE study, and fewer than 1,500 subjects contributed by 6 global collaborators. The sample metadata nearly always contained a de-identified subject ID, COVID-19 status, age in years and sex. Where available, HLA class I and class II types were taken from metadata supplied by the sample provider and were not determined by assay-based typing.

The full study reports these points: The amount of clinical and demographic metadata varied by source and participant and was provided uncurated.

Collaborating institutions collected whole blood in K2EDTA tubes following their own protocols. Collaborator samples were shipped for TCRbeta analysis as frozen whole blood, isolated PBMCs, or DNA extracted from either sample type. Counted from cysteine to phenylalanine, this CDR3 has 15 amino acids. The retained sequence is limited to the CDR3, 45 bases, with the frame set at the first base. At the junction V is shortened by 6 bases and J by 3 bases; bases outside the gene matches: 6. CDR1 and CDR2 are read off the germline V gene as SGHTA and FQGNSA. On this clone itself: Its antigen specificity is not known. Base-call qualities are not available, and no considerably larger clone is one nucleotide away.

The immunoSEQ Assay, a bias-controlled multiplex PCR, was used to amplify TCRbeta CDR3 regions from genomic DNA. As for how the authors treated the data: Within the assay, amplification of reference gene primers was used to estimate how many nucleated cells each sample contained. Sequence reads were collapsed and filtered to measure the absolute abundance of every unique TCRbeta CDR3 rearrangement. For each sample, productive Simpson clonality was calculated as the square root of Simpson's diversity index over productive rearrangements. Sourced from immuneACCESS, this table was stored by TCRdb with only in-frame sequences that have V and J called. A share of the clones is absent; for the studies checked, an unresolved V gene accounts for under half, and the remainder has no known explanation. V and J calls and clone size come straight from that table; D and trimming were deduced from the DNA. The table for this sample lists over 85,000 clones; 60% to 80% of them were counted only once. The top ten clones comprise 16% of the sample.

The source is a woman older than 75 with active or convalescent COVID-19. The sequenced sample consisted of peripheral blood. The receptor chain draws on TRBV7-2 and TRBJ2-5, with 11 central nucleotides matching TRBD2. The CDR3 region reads CASRTRLAGKETQYF. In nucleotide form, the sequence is TGTGCCAGCAGAACCCGACTAGCGGGAAAAGAGACCCAGTACTTC.